One sample yielded the 18 T cell receptor beta chains listed below, sequenced in a study of human T cells and chemical hapten exposure. TCRdb re-called the RACE reads through MiXCR, storing one row per CDR3 protein. The table includes a few hundred thousand distinct CDR3 sequences, roughly 6% detected once. As for time point: patch test 2, 6 weeks after DPC sensitization. The treatment denotes: therapeutic diphenylcyclopropenone sensitization with weekly scalp DPC. The sample was whole blood, taken in connection with sensitization to the hapten diphenylcyclopropenone (DPC). These receptors were obtained from a woman between 18 and 29 years old with alopecia areata. Some clones in this sample may be carry-over from other donors' samples.

This clonotype was observed a handful of times. The V and J genes are TRBV6-1 and TRBJ1-3; D remains ambiguous. CDR1 is MNHNS and CDR2 is SASEGT in the germline V gene. V dropped 6 bases and J dropped 8 bases, with 23 bases sitting between them. The CDR3 is 16 amino acids. In nucleotides, the CDR3 is TGTGCCAGCAGCACTTTTACTAAAACATTGGAAGACACCATATATTTT. It codes for CASSTFTKTLEDTIYF.

This sequence joins TRBV7-3 and TRBJ1-1; D is unclear. CDR1 SGHTA and CDR2 FQGTGA come from the germline V gene. This CDR3 has 16 amino acids. V lost 2 bases to trimming and J lost 0 bases, with 13 bases between them. This chain's CDR3 is CASSLVPKTMNTEAFF. In DNA form, the CDR3 reads TGTGCCAGCAGCTTAGTTCCGAAAACTATGAACACTGAAGCTTTCTTT. Based on the CDR3 plus reference TRBV7-3 and TRBJ1-1, the full variable domain is GAGVSQTPSNKVTEKGKYVELRCDPISGHTALYWYRQSLGQGPEFLIYFQGTGAADDSGLPNDRFFAVRPEGSVSTLKIQRTERGDSAVYLCASSLVPKTMNTEAFFGQGTRLTVV.

This clonotype was counted only a few times. The chain joins TRBV5-4 to TRBJ2-6, with D hard to call. CDR3 length: 16 amino acids. The germline CDR1 and CDR2 sequences are SGHNT and YYREEE (reference sequence). Between the trimmed V and J ends, which lost 0 bases and 0 bases, there was a span of 7 bases. CDR3 residues: CASSLDGGSGANVLTF. CDR3 in DNA: TGTGCCAGCAGCTTGGATGGCGGCTCTGGGGCCAACGTCCTGACTTTC.

This clonotype came up many times. This chain uses TRBV20-1 with TRBJ1-2, with unresolved D. V was clipped by 1 base and J by 4 bases, with 1 base between them. CDR1 is DFQATT, CDR2 SNEGSKA, per germline (reference sequence). CDR3 length: 10 amino acids. CDR3 sequence: CSARAYGYTF. CDR3 in DNA: TGCAGTGCTAGAGCCTATGGCTACACCTTC.

This sequence joins TRBV9 and TRBJ2-2; 7 positions agree with TRBD2. With V trimmed by 4 bases and J by 3 bases, 6 bases remained unmatched. The CDR3 extends over 15 amino acids. Germline V lookup: CDR1 SGDLS, CDR2 YYNGEE. The CDR3 reads CASSPRDYHTGELFF. The DNA of the CDR3 is TGTGCCAGCAGCCCCCGGGACTACCACACCGGGGAGCTGTTTTTT.

The chain uses TRBV3-1 and TRBJ2-7; D is perhaps TRBD1 (5 bases). Looked up from germline, CDR1 is LGHDT and CDR2 is YNNKEL (reference sequence). CDR3 length equals 14 residues. V was shortened by 7 bases and J by 0 bases, with 13 bases between the two germline ends. Here the CDR3 DNA reads TGTGCCAGCAACCAGGGCCGGAGCTCCTACGAGCAGTACTTC. Translated: CASNQGRSSYEQYF.

This clonotype occurred a few times. This sequence joins TRBV6-1 and TRBJ2-3; D is possibly TRBD1 (6 bases). This CDR3 is built from 15 residues. The V end was cut by 4 bases, the J end by 0 bases, with 11 bases between. Germline CDR1 reads MNHNS; CDR2 reads SASEGT. CDR3 nucleotide sequence: TGTGCCAGCAGTGCAGGGGACACCAGCACAGATACGCAGTATTTT. Translation gives CASSAGDTSTDTQYF.

V and J are TRBV27 and TRBJ1-2; 8 positions agree with TRBD1. The trim removed 5 bases at V and 8 bases at J, leaving 13 bases unmatched. Per germline, CDR1 MNHEY and CDR2 SMNVEV (reference sequence). The CDR3 length is 15 residues. Written as DNA, the CDR3 is TGTGCCAGCAGTGTCGCGGGACAGGCTCTCTCGGGCTACACCTTC. It specifies CASSVAGQALSGYTF.

This clonotype appeared a few times. The chain uses TRBV25-1 and TRBJ1-1; D is perhaps TRBD1 (5 bases). The V end lost 8 bases, the J end lost 4 bases, and 23 bases lay between the germline ends. The CDR3 covers 16 residues. Germline V gene lookup returns CDR1 MGHDK and CDR2 SYGVNS. CDR3 in amino acids: CASSGGAGYFVTEAFF. The CDR3, as DNA: TGTGCCAGCTCCGGCGGGGCAGGGTATTTTGTCACTGAAGCTTTCTTT.

This chain joins TRBV15 and TRBJ1-2; perhaps TRBD1 as D (5 bases). Trimming stripped 0 bases from V and 9 bases from J, with 17 bases between. Germline CDR1 is LNHNV and CDR2 is YYDKDF (reference sequence). The CDR3 is made up of 15 amino acids. The CDR3 is CATSRDLQDFLSYTF. The CDR3 DNA reads TGTGCCACCAGCAGAGATCTACAGGACTTTTTGAGCTACACCTTC.

V gene TRBV5-6 combines with J gene TRBJ1-5; tentative D call: TRBD1 (6 bases). Germline loops: CDR1 SGHDT, CDR2 YYEEEE. V lost 4 bases to trimming and J lost 6 bases, with 17 bases between them. This CDR3 has 15 residues. CDR3 in amino acids: CASSRITGSGQPQHF. The CDR3 nucleotides read TGTGCCAGCAGCCGAATTACAGGGTCGGGTCAGCCCCAGCATTTT. The variable domain in full, with the rest retrieved from reference TRBV5-6 and TRBJ1-5, is DAGVTQSPTHLIKTRGQQVTLRCSPKSGHDTVSWYQQALGQGPQFIFQYYEEEERQRGNFPDRFSGHQFPNYSSELNVNALLLGDSALYLCASSRITGSGQPQHFGDGTRLSIL.

This clonotype was seen at least ten times. CDR3 sequence: CASSEGTDTQYF. The CDR3 DNA reads as TGTGCCAGCAGTGAGGGCACAGATACGCAGTATTTT. This chain uses TRBV6-4 with TRBJ2-3; D remains ambiguous. Trimming removed 3 bases from V and 1 base from J, with 2 bases in between. The CDR3 sequence is 12 residues long. Germline lookup yields CDR1 MRHNA and CDR2 SNTAGT.

This chain joins TRBV20-1 and TRBJ2-4, with 8 nucleotides matching TRBD1. Trimming cost V 4 bases and J 9 bases; bases outside gene matches: 11. Germline lookup yields CDR1 DFQATT and CDR2 SNEGSKA (reference sequence). The CDR3 totals 14 residues. Here the CDR3 reads CSATPGQGGGIQYF. The CDR3 region has the DNA TGCAGTGCTACCCCCGGACAGGGTGGAGGCATTCAGTACTTC.

There are a few counts of this clonotype. The rearrangement uses TRBV5-1 and TRBJ2-7, with D unclear. V was clipped by 3 bases and J by 1 base, with 11 bases between them. Germline V gene data show CDR1 as SGHRS and CDR2 as YFSETQ. This CDR3 contains 14 residues. The CDR3 DNA reads TGCGCCAGCAGCTCCCCAGATGTATCCTACGAGCAGTACTTC. Translating gives CASSSPDVSYEQYF.

In this sample, this clonotype turned up many times. The chain combines TRBV5-1 with TRBJ2-5; D remains ambiguous. The CDR3 spans 14 residues. V lost 0 bases to trimming and J lost 0 bases, with 6 bases between them. CDR1 and CDR2 (germline): SGHRS, YFSETQ. The CDR3 here is CASSLASDQETQYF. CDR3 DNA sequence: TGCGCCAGCAGCTTGGCCTCAGACCAAGAGACCCAGTACTTC.

This chain connects TRBV20-1 to TRBJ2-7, with TRBD2 matching 14 bases. The V and J ends lost 6 bases and 2 bases, in that order; junction bases with no gene match: 12. The CDR3 contains 17 residues. Germline V gene data show CDR1 as DFQATT and CDR2 as SNEGSKA (reference sequence). CDR3 amino acids: CSAPGLAGGKGTYEQYF. The DNA for the CDR3 is TGCAGTGCCCCTGGACTAGCGGGGGGAAAGGGGACCTACGAGCAGTACTTC.

This clonotype was counted a few times. The V call is TRBV6-2 or TRBV6-3, the J call TRBJ2-3; TRBD2 is a possible D gene (6 bases). Germline CDR1 and CDR2: MNHEY and SVGEGT. V lost 2 bases, J lost 3 bases, and 30 bases lay in between. The CDR3 extends over 21 amino acids. The CDR3 sequence is CASSYSLGATTAAGPTDTQYF. CDR3 bases: TGTGCCAGCAGTTACAGCCTCGGCGCAACCACAGCGGCGGGACCGACAGATACGCAGTATTTT.

This clonotype was recorded a few times. The V gene is TRBV3-1, the J gene TRBJ2-7, with 12 bases fitting TRBD2. Trimming took 2 bases from V and 3 from J; bases not matched to a gene: 8. Looked up from germline, CDR1 is LGHDT and CDR2 is YNNKEL (reference sequence). CDR3 length: 17 residues. The CDR3: CASSQLPSGGAHYEQYF. Written as DNA, the CDR3 is TGTGCCAGCAGCCAATTACCTAGCGGGGGGGCCCACTACGAGCAGTACTTC.